The clone carrying this T cell receptor beta chain was counted between two and nine times. This record comes from a study of identical twins. TCRdb analysed the 5' RACE reads with MiXCR anew, one entry per CDR3 protein. The table has some 190,000 distinct CDR3 sequences, 15% to 20% seen once; the top ten hold 40%. V was pared by 7 bases and J by 2 bases, with 3 bases of the junction left unmatched. The length of the CDR3 is 14 residues. Germline values: CDR1 MDHEN, CDR2 SYDVKM. These data were also reused for a study on T cells expressing NK-cell markers.

Sample: CD8+ T cells sorted from blood. The TCR was taken from a young woman in good health. The chain carries TRBV28 and TRBJ2-1, with TRBD2 identical over 9 bases. The CDR3 coding sequence is TGTGCCAGCAAAAGCGGGAGGACCTACAATGAGCAGTTCTTC. It encodes CASKSGRTYNEQFF.